This TCR beta chain came from a study of regulatory T cells in long-lasting Graves disease. Indicated time point: newly diagnosed GD, antithyroid drugs for less than 3 months. The TCR library was made from RNA that had been extracted from PBMCs in TRIzol. Assembly of TCR beta libraries relied on iRepertoire HTBI primers together with Arm-PCR of CDR3 regions. TCRdb processed the multiplex PCR reads anew with MiXCR; each CDR3 protein has one entry. This table has 620,000 or so distinct CDR3 sequences, around 15% appearing once. The germline V gene has CDR1 MNHNS and CDR2 SASEGT. V shed 6 bases and J 6 bases; nucleotides not matched to a gene: 5. The CDR3 contains 14 residues. This clonotype was detected a few times. Its specificity is unknown. General study points: Persistent disease preferred TRBV28, TRBJ1-2 and TRBJ2-5. New patients shared 950 to 1,000 public clonotypes, fewer than the approximately 3,000 shared by persistent patients.

The same sample was also studied in work on T cells in Graves' hyperthyroidism and ophthalmopathy. That source reports: TCR CDR3 underwent first-round RT-PCR with the HTBI primer set.

The TCR sequence derives from a woman aged 25 to 39 with Graves disease. The sample consisted of peripheral blood mononuclear cells (PBMCs), taken at new diagnosis, from a patient treated with antithyroid drugs. The V gene is TRBV6-1, the J gene TRBJ1-4, with 9 bases identical to TRBD1. The CDR3 DNA follows: TGTGCCAGCAGGGGACAGGGACTCGATGAAAAACTGTTTTTT. It is translated as CASRGQGLDEKLFF.